This T cell receptor (beta chain) was recorded in a study of graft-versus-host responses after intestinal transplantation. Across the whole study: Every transplant recipient was induced with anti-thymocyte globulin, then maintained on tacrolimus and steroids for approximately three years. Overall study results and limits: Peak circulating GvH clone levels tracked with early post-transplant HvG declines.

Germline CDR1 and CDR2: SGHNT and YYREEE (reference sequence). This CDR3 has 12 residues. V was pared by 3 bases and J by 2 bases, with 4 bases between. Profiled with immunoSEQ multiplex PCR; TCRdb holds only in-frame clones, not every one. This table has about 120,000 clones, just over 90% appearing once. Concerning this clone itself: The antigen is undetermined.

The receptor was isolated from a human donor who was the organ donor for an intestinal transplant. V usage is TRBV5-4 and J usage is TRBJ2-3; D is uncertain. Source: unstimulated CD4+ T cells sorted from spleen or lymph node cells, taken before transplant. The CDR3 region is CASSSPTDTQYF. CDR3 nucleotide sequence: TGTGCCAGCAGCTCGCCCACAGATACGCAGTATTTT.